What follows are 19 T cell receptor beta chains derived from one specimen sequenced in a study of OX40 agonist ivuxolimab in advanced cancers. Produced via immunoSEQ multiplex PCR; TCRdb's table is partial and in-frame only. The profile shows about 60,000 clones, more than 70% of them singletons. The specimen comprised CD4+ or CD8+ T cells sorted from blood, sampled in a trial of the OX40 agonist ivuxolimab. The source of these receptors is an adult with an advanced solid tumor such as melanoma, head and neck, liver or kidney cancer.

V and J are TRBV19 and TRBJ2-5; the match to TRBD1 covers 10 bases. The DNA end is more similar to TRBJ2-7, so the J call may be wrong. Per germline, CDR1 LNHDA and CDR2 SQIVND (reference sequence). The CDR3 has 16 residues. Here the CDR3 reads CASSSSSDRGRYEQYF. CDR3 DNA sequence: TGTGCCAGTAGTTCCTCATCCGACAGGGGGCGATACGAGCAGTACTTC.

The gene calls are TRBV6-4 and TRBJ2-3, with unresolved D. CDR1 is MRHNA and CDR2 is SNTAGT in the germline V gene. The CDR3 is 14 amino acids. V was cut by 0 bases and J by 2 bases, with 6 bases left in between. The CDR3 is CASSDSGYTDTQYF. CDR3 sequence (DNA): TGTGCCAGCAGTGACTCGGGATACACAGATACGCAGTATTTT.

The chain carries TRBV9 and TRBJ1-2, with unresolved D. Germline CDR1 SGDLS, CDR2 YYNGEE. The CDR3 has 13 amino acids. V was trimmed by 0 bases and J by 2 bases, leaving 5 bases between them. The chain's CDR3 is CASSVDSNYGYTF. The CDR3 DNA is TGTGCCAGCAGCGTAGACAGCAACTATGGCTACACCTTC.

The CDR3 bases are TGTGCCAGCAGCTTAGATCGCAGCAATGAGCAGTTCTTC. Its translation is CASSLDRSNEQFF. The V call is TRBV11-3, the J call TRBJ2-1; D gene unclear. Germline assignment: CDR1 SGHNT and CDR2 YENEEA. CDR3 length: 13 residues. Deletions cut 0 bases from V and 6 bases from J, with 6 bases between.

The chain links TRBV28 to TRBJ2-7; D remains unclear. Germline assignment: CDR1 MDHEN and CDR2 SYDVKM. This CDR3 comprises 16 residues. Between the trimmed V and J ends, which lost 2 bases and 1 base, there was a span of 15 bases. In DNA form, the CDR3 reads TGTGCCAGCAGTTTACCAGCTATAGCCAGTTCCTACGAGCAGTACTTC. It yields the protein CASSLPAIASSYEQYF.

The chain recombines TRBV27 with TRBJ2-1; D ambiguous. Looked up from germline, CDR1 is MNHEY and CDR2 is SMNVEV (reference sequence). The V end was cut by 5 bases, the J end by 0 bases, with 8 bases between. The CDR3 extends over 14 amino acids. The CDR3 sequence is CASSPYSSYNEQFF. CDR3 DNA sequence: TGTGCCAGCAGTCCTTACAGCTCCTACAATGAGCAGTTCTTC.

The chain is built from TRBV19 and TRBJ1-5, with 7 positions matching TRBD1. J was trimmed by 0 bases and V by 6 bases; bases with no gene match: 11. This CDR3 spans 17 amino acids. Germline V gives CDR1 LNHDA, CDR2 SQIVND (reference sequence). CDR3 DNA sequence: TGTGCCAGTAGGGCCGACTACAGGGGAGATAGCAATCAGCCCCAGCATTTT. Protein sequence: CASRADYRGDSNQPQHF. Filled out from reference TRBV19 and TRBJ1-5, the complete variable domain reads DGGITQSPKYLFRKEGQNVTLSCEQNLNHDAMYWYRQDPGQGLRLIYYSQIVNDFQKGDIAEGYSVSREKKESFPLTVTSAQKNPTAFYLCASRADYRGDSNQPQHFGDGTRLSIL.

V and J are TRBV5-6 and TRBJ1-3; D is perhaps TRBD1 (6 bases). The CDR3 has 16 amino acids. In germline, CDR1 is SGHDT, CDR2 YYEEEE. V lost 0 bases, J lost 3 bases, and 13 bases lay in between. The CDR3 nucleotides are TGTGCCAGCAGCTTGGTGTCGGCAGGGGTTGGAAACACCATATATTTT. This codes for CASSLVSAGVGNTIYF.

V usage is TRBV29-1 and J usage is TRBJ1-4, with TRBD1 matching over 9 bases. The CDR3 runs 14 residues. Trimming took 6 bases from V and 8 from J; bases not matched to a gene: 10. Per the germline V gene, CDR1 is SQVTM and CDR2 is ANQGSEA. The CDR3 coding sequence is TGCAGCGTGGGAGGGACAGGGCGGACCGAAAAACTGTTTTTT. Residues: CSVGGTGRTEKLFF.

This sequence joins TRBV6-1 and TRBJ1-5, with 8 bases identical to TRBD1. The germline V gene has CDR1 MNHNS and CDR2 SASEGT. Trimming at V came to 6 bases and at J to 6 bases, leaving 7 bases not matched to a gene. The CDR3 spans 14 residues. The CDR3 DNA sequence: TGTGCCAGCAGGCAGACAGGGGTCGGTCAGCCCCAGCATTTT. Protein product: CASRQTGVGQPQHF.

The V gene is TRBV5-1, the J gene TRBJ1-2; D not certain. Germline CDR1 reads SGHRS; CDR2 reads YFSETQ. This CDR3 comprises 13 residues. Trimming cost V 5 bases and J 3 bases, with 11 bases left between them. This CDR3 reads CASRLDRDYGYTF. The CDR3 DNA follows: TGCGCCAGCAGGCTTGACCGGGACTATGGCTACACCTTC.

This rearrangement joins TRBV2 to TRBJ2-2; the D gene is possibly TRBD1 (6 bases). Germline assignment: CDR1 SNHLY and CDR2 FYNNEI. The germline V and J ends were trimmed by 6 bases and 5 bases, with 10 bases remaining between them. The CDR3 length is 13 residues. CDR3 loop: CASRGTSTGELFF. CDR3 coding DNA: TGTGCCAGCAGGGGGACATCTACCGGGGAGCTGTTTTTT. The variable domain in full, with the rest retrieved from reference TRBV2 and TRBJ2-2, is EPEVTQTPSHQVTQMGQEVILRCVPISNHLYFYWYRQILGQKVEFLVSFYNNEISEKSEIFDDQFSVERPDGSNFTLKIRSTKLEDSAMYFCASRGTSTGELFFGEGSRLTVL.

The chain carries TRBV10-3 and TRBJ2-2, with TRBD1 as a possible D gene (6 bases). This CDR3 region has 15 residues. V was trimmed by 2 bases and J by 4 bases, leaving 11 bases between them. Germline V lookup: CDR1 ENHRY, CDR2 SYGVKD. The CDR3 here is CAISEPQGGTGELFF. CDR3 nucleotide sequence: TGTGCCATCAGTGAGCCACAGGGTGGCACCGGGGAGCTGTTTTTT.

This chain links TRBV9 with TRBJ1-1; D is unclear. V lost 3 bases and J lost 4, with 13 bases in between. The CDR3 sequence is 14 residues long. Germline CDR1 SGDLS, CDR2 YYNGEE. The CDR3 sequence is CASSAEFRGTEAFF. CDR3 DNA sequence: TGTGCCAGCAGCGCAGAATTCAGAGGCACTGAAGCTTTCTTT.

The V gene is TRBV7-9, the J gene TRBJ1-3, with TRBD1 matching over 10 bases. The CDR3 runs to 15 residues. Germline CDR1 reads SEHNR; CDR2 reads FQNEAQ (reference sequence). With V trimmed by 6 bases and J by 4 bases, 6 bases remained unmatched. CDR3 DNA: TGTGCCAGCAGACGGGACAGGGGTTCAGGAAACACCATATATTTT. Translation gives CASRRDRGSGNTIYF.

V usage is TRBV18 and J usage is TRBJ1-1; a weak D match, TRBD1 (5 bases). The V and J ends lost 5 bases and 4 bases respectively, with 11 bases between them. Germline CDR1 and CDR2: KGHSH and LQKENI. The CDR3 contains 13 residues. CDR3 region: CASSATESTEAFF. The CDR3 DNA follows: TGTGCCAGCTCAGCGACAGAGAGCACTGAAGCTTTCTTT. The full variable domain, in which reference TRBV18 and TRBJ1-1 provide the parts outside the CDR3, is NAGVMQNPRHLVRRRGQEARLRCSPMKGHSHVYWYRQLPEEGLKFMVYLQKENIIDESGMPKERFSAEFPKEGPSILRIQQVVRGDSAAYFCASSATESTEAFFGQGTRLTVV.

V usage is TRBV5-1 and J usage is TRBJ1-3, with TRBD1 matching over 8 bases. V was pared by 3 bases and J by 3 bases, with 8 bases of the junction left unmatched. This CDR3 contains 16 residues. Germline CDR1 is SGHRS and CDR2 is YFSETQ. CDR3 sequence: CASSSTGGTGGNTIYF. As DNA, the CDR3 is TGCGCCAGCAGCTCAACTGGCGGGACAGGTGGAAACACCATATATTTT.

Only one count was recorded for this clone. This chain connects TRBV5-1 to TRBJ2-2; maybe TRBD2 (7 bases). CDR1 SGHRS and CDR2 YFSETQ come from the germline V gene. The V end was cut by 1 base, the J end by 3 bases, with 13 bases between. This CDR3 has 16 amino acids. The DNA of the CDR3 is TGCGCCAGCAGCTTGCGGGGGGCGATCCACACCGGGGAGCTGTTTTTT. Residues: CASSLRGAIHTGELFF.

The chain uses TRBV7-3 and TRBJ2-5; 8 bases are shared with TRBD2. The V segment lost 5 bases and the J segment 4 bases; nucleotides outside the gene matches: 6. Per germline, CDR1 SGHTA and CDR2 FQGTGA. The CDR3 totals 14 residues. CDR3 protein: CASSPVGGGETQYF. Written as DNA, the CDR3 is TGTGCCAGCAGCCCCGTCGGGGGGGGAGAGACCCAGTACTTC.